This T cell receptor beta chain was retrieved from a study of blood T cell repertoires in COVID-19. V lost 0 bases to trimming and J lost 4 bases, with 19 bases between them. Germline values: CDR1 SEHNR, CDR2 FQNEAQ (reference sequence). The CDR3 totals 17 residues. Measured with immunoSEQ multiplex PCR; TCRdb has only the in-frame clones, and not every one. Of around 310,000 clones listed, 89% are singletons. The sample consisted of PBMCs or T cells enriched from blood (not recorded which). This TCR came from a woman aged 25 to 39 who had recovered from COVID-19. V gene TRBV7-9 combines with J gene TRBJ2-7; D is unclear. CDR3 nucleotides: TGTGCCAGCAGCTTAGCATTCGGCTCCGAAATGACTTACGAGCAGTACTTC. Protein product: CASSLAFGSEMTYEQYF.